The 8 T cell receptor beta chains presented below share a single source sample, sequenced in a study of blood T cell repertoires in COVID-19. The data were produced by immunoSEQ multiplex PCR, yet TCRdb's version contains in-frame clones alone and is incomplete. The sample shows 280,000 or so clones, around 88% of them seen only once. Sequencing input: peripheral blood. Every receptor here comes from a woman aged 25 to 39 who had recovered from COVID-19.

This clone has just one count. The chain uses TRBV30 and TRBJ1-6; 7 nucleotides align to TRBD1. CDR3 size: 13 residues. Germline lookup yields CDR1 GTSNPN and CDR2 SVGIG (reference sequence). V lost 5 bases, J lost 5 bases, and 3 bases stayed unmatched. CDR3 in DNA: TGTGCCTGGGAGACAGGGAATAATTCACCCCTCCACTTT. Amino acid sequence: CAWETGNNSPLHF.

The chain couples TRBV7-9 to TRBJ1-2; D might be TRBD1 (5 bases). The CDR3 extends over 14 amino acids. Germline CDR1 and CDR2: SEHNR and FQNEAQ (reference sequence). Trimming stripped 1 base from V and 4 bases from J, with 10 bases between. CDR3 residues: CASSLGVGGYGYTF. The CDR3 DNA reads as TGTGCCAGCAGCTTAGGAGTCGGGGGCTATGGCTACACCTTC.

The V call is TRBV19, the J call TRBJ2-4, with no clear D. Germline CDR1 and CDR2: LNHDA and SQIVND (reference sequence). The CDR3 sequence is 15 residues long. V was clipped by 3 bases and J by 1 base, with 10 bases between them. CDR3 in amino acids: CASSMLLGAKNIQYF. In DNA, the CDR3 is TGTGCCAGTAGTATGCTCCTCGGGGCCAAAAACATTCAGTACTTC. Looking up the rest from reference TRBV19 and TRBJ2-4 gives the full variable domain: DGGITQSPKYLFRKEGQNVTLSCEQNLNHDAMYWYRQDPGQGLRLIYYSQIVNDFQKGDIAEGYSVSREKKESFPLTVTSAQKNPTAFYLCASSMLLGAKNIQYFGAGTRLSVL.

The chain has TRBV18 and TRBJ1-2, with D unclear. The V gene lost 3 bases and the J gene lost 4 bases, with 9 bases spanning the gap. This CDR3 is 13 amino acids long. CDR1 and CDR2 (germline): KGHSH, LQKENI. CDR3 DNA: TGTGCCAGCTCACCTTTGCTAAGCTATGGCTACACCTTC. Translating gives CASSPLLSYGYTF.

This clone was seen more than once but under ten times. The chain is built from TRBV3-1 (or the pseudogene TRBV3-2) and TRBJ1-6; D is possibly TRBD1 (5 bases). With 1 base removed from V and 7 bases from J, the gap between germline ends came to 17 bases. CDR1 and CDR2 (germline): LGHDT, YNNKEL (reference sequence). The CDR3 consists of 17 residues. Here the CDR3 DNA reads TGTGCCAGCAGCCAAGTTGGTCGGCAGGGTCGAAATTCACCCCTCCACTTT. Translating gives CASSQVGRQGRNSPLHF.

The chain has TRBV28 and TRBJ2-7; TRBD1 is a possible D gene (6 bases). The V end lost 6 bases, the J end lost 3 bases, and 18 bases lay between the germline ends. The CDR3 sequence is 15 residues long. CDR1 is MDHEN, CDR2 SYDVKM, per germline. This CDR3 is CASRPGTRGHYEQYF. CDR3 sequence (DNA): TGTGCCAGCAGGCCTGGGACCAGGGGCCACTACGAGCAGTACTTC.

The CDR3 DNA is TGTGCCAGTAGTATAGTGAGGAGCAGCACAACTAATGAAAAACTGTTTTTT. Its translation is CASSIVRSSTTNEKLFF. The V and J genes are TRBV19 and TRBJ1-4; D is uncertain. V was pared by 1 base and J by 0 bases, with 12 bases between. Germline V gene lookup returns CDR1 LNHDA and CDR2 SQIVND (reference sequence). The CDR3 consists of 17 residues.

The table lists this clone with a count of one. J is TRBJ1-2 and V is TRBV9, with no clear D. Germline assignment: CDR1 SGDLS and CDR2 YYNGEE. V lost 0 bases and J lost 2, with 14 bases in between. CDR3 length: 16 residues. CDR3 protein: CASSVGTRGRNYGYTF. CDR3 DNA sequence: TGTGCCAGCAGCGTAGGGACCCGAGGGAGAAACTATGGCTACACCTTC.